This T cell receptor beta chain was sequenced during a study of regulatory T cells in long-lasting Graves disease. Study-wide context: Positivity for TSH receptor antibodies plus over 5 years of antithyroid drugs meant persistent Graves' disease. General study points: Persistent disease preferred TRBV28, TRBJ1-2 and TRBJ2-5. Newly diagnosed Graves' patients had higher TCR diversity than persistent ones.

This clonotype was recorded many times. The antigen remains undetermined. Stated time point: persistent/refractory GD, antithyroid drugs over 5 years with positive TRAb. From PBMCs, RNA was extracted and then used to make the TCR library. The CDR3 has 15 amino acids. Germline CDR1 and CDR2: MDHEN and SYDVKM. Trimming left V 5 bases short and J 0 bases short, with 13 bases between. CDR3-region Arm-PCR and iRepertoire HTBI primers produced the TCR beta libraries. MiXCR, run by TCRdb on the multiplex PCR reads, gives a single entry per CDR3 protein. The sample lists 400,000 to 500,000 distinct CDR3 sequences; roughly 22% were seen once.

This clonotype was sampled from a female donor with Graves disease. This chain connects TRBV28 to TRBJ1-2; weak D call: TRBD1 (5 bases). The sequenced sample was peripheral blood mononuclear cells (PBMCs), obtained when the disease was refractory, from a patient treated with antithyroid drugs. The DNA of the CDR3 is TGTGCCAGCAGTAATACAGGAGACCCTAACTATGGCTACACCTTC. Amino acids: CASSNTGDPNYGYTF.